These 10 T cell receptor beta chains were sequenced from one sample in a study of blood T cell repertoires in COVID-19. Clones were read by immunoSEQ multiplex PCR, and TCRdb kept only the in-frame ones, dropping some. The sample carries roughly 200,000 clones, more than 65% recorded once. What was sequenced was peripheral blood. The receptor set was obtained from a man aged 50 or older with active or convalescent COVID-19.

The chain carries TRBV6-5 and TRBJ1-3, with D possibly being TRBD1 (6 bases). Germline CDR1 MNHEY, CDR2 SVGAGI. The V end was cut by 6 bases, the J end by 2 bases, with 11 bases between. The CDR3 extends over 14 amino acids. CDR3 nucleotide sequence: TGTGCCAGCAGACTCCAGGGGACTGGAAACACCATATATTTT. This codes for CASRLQGTGNTIYF.

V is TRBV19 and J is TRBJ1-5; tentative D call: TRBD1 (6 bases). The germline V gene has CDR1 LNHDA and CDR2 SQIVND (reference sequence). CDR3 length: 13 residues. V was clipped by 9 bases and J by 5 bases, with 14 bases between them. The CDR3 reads CARMDRDYQPQHF. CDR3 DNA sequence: TGTGCCAGAATGGACAGAGATTATCAGCCCCAGCATTTT.

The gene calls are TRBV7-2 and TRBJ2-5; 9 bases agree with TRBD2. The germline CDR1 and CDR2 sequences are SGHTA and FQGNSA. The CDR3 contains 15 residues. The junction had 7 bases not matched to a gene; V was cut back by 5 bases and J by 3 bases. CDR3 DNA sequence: TGTGCCAGCAGCCCGGGGTTAGCGGGGGAAGAGACCCAGTACTTC. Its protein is CASSPGLAGEETQYF.

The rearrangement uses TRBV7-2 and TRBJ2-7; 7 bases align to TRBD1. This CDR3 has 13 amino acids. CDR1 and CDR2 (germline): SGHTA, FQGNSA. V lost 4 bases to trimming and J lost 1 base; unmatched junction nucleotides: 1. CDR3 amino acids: CASSYRGSYEQYF. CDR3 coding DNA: TGTGCCAGCAGCTACAGGGGATCCTACGAGCAGTACTTC.

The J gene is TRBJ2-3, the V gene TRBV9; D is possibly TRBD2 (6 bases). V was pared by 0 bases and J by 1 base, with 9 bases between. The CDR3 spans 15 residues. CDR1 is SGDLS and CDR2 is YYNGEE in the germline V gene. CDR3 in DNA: TGTGCCAGCAGCGTAGCGGGACTCCGCACAGATACGCAGTATTTT. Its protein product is CASSVAGLRTDTQYF.

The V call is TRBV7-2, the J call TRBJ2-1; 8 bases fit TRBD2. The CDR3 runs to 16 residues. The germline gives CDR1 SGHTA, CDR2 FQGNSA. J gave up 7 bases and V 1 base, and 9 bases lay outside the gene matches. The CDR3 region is CASSLVGTSYSNEQFF. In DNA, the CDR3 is TGTGCCAGCAGCTTAGTGGGGACTAGTTACTCTAATGAGCAGTTCTTC.

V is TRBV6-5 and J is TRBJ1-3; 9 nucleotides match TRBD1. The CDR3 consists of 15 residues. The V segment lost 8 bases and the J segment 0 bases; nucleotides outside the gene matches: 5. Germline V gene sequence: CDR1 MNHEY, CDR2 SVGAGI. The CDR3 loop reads CASGGQGLSGNTIYF. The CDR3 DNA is TGTGCCAGCGGGGGACAGGGACTCTCTGGAAACACCATATATTTT.

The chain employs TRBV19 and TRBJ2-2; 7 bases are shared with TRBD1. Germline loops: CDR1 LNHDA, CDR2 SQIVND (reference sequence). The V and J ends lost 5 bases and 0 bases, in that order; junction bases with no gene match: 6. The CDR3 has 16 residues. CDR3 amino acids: CASSPSGTANTGELFF. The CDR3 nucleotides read TGTGCCAGTAGTCCCTCCGGGACAGCGAACACCGGGGAGCTGTTTTTT.

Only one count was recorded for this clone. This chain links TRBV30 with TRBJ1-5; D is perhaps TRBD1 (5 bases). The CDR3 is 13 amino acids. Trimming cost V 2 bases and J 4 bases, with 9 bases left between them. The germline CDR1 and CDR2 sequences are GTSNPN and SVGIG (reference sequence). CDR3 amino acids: CAWSLRDNQPQHF. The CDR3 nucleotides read TGTGCCTGGAGTCTCAGGGATAATCAGCCCCAGCATTTT.

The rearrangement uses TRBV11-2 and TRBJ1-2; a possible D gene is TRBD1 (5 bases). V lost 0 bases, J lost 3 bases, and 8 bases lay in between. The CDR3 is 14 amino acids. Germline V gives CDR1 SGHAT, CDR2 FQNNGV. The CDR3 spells CASSLDRTHYGYTF. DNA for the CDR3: TGTGCCAGCAGCTTAGATCGGACACACTATGGCTACACCTTC. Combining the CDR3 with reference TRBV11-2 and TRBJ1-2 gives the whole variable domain EAGVAQSPRYKIIEKRQSVAFWCNPISGHATLYWYQQILGQGPKLLIQFQNNGVVDDSQLPKDRFSAERLKGVDSTLKIQPAKLEDSAVYLCASSLDRTHYGYTFGSGTRLTVV.